A single sample gave rise to the 27 T cell receptor beta chains below, sequenced in a study of blood T cell repertoires in COVID-19. TCRdb keeps only in-frame clones here, not all; method: immunoSEQ multiplex PCR. The table shows about 200,000 clones, with roughly four fifths occurring only once. The source material was PBMCs or T cells enriched from blood (not recorded which). Source of these receptors: a man between 40 and 49 years old who had recovered from COVID-19.

This clone appeared a single time. The chain couples TRBV7-2 to TRBJ1-1; no clear D gene. This CDR3 has 15 amino acids. The V gene lost 4 bases and the J gene lost 5 bases, with 17 bases spanning the gap. Per the germline V gene, CDR1 is SGHTA and CDR2 is FQGNSA. CDR3: CASSYRATSGTEAFF. The CDR3 DNA follows: TGTGCCAGCAGCTATCGGGCGACGTCGGGGACTGAAGCTTTCTTT.

CDR3 protein: CASSRTGIGYTF. CDR3 coding DNA: TGTGCCAGCAGTCGGACAGGGATCGGCTACACCTTC. V usage is TRBV3-1 (or the pseudogene TRBV3-2) and J usage is TRBJ1-2, with 8 bases fitting TRBD1. CDR3 length equals 12 residues. Germline lookup yields CDR1 LGHDT and CDR2 YNNKEL (reference sequence). Germline trimming cut 6 bases from V and 8 bases from J; bases unmatched to any gene: 5.

The chain is built from TRBV7-8 and TRBJ2-7; possibly TRBD1 for D (5 bases). Per germline, CDR1 SGHVS and CDR2 FQNEAQ. CDR3 length: 14 amino acids. Deletions cut 7 bases from V and 2 bases from J, with 15 bases between. Written as DNA, the CDR3 is TGTGCCAGCACCATTGACAGAAACCCCTACGAGCAGTACTTC. Its protein product is CASTIDRNPYEQYF.

The rearrangement uses TRBV7-9 and TRBJ1-1, with 11 bases aligning to TRBD1. Trimming at V came to 5 bases and at J to 8 bases, leaving 7 bases not matched to a gene. The germline V gene has CDR1 SEHNR and CDR2 FQNEAQ (reference sequence). This CDR3 contains 14 residues. CDR3 in amino acids: CASSAGTGGKEAFF. CDR3 in DNA: TGTGCCAGCAGCGCCGGGACAGGGGGGAAGGAAGCTTTCTTT.

The V call is TRBV7-9, the J call TRBJ1-2, with D hard to call. The CDR3 is made up of 15 amino acids. The V end was cut by 1 base, the J end by 2 bases, with 11 bases between. CDR1 is SEHNR and CDR2 is FQNEAQ in the germline V gene (reference sequence). For the CDR3, the DNA is TGTGCCAGCAGCTTAGTAGTCACTTCGAACTATGGCTACACCTTC. Its protein product is CASSLVVTSNYGYTF.

This clone was counted a single time. The V gene is TRBV5-6, the J gene TRBJ1-2, with 7 nucleotides matching TRBD1. Germline V CDR1 and CDR2: SGHDT, YYEEEE. V gave up 3 bases and J gave up 1 base; unmatched junction bases: 9. This CDR3 is 16 amino acids long. The CDR3 is CASSSIMTGSNYGYTF. The CDR3 DNA follows: TGTGCCAGCAGCTCTATAATGACAGGGAGTAACTATGGCTACACCTTC.

This clone is a singleton in its sample. The rearrangement links TRBV7-2 to TRBJ2-1, with a weak D call TRBD2 (5 bases). V dropped 5 bases and J dropped 4 bases, with 9 bases sitting between them. The CDR3 is 13 amino acids. Germline lookup yields CDR1 SGHTA and CDR2 FQGNSA. In nucleotides, the CDR3 is TGTGCCAGCAGCCCACGGGGATACAATGAGCAGTTCTTC. The encoded protein is CASSPRGYNEQFF.

This clone occurred once. The rearrangement links TRBV6-1 to TRBJ1-1; D ambiguous. Germline V gene data show CDR1 as MNHNS and CDR2 as SASEGT. Trimming took off 0 bases at V and 6 bases at J, with 14 bases between the two ends. The CDR3 is 15 amino acids. CDR3: CASSEAWPNGPEAFF. As DNA, the CDR3 is TGTGCCAGCAGTGAAGCCTGGCCTAATGGGCCTGAAGCTTTCTTT.

The CDR3 here is CATSRDRNTEAFF. The CDR3 DNA sequence: TGTGCCACCAGCAGAGACAGGAACACTGAAGCTTTCTTT. This chain links TRBV15 with TRBJ1-1; D not resolved. This CDR3 spans 13 amino acids. V lost 0 bases and J lost 1, with 3 bases in between. Looked up from germline, CDR1 is LNHNV and CDR2 is YYDKDF (reference sequence). Looking up the rest from reference TRBV15 and TRBJ1-1 gives the full variable domain: DAMVIQNPRYQVTQFGKPVTLSCSQTLNHNVMYWYQQKSSQAPKLLFHYYDKDFNNEADTPDNFQSRRPNTSFCFLDIRSPGLGDTAMYLCATSRDRNTEAFFGQGTRLTVV.

The J gene is TRBJ2-1, the V gene TRBV30; 9 bases are a match to TRBD2. Germline CDR1 reads GTSNPN; CDR2 reads SVGIG (reference sequence). V shed 4 bases, J shed 9 bases, and the junction held 4 bases outside the gene matches. This CDR3 comprises 12 residues. CDR3 loop: CAWTSGAGEQFF. CDR3 nucleotides: TGTGCCTGGACTAGCGGGGCGGGTGAGCAGTTCTTC.

For the CDR3, the DNA is TGCGCCAGCAGCGGGCAGGCAGGCACTGAAGCTTTCTTT. This encodes CASSGQAGTEAFF. This rearrangement joins TRBV4-1 to TRBJ1-1; D gene ambiguous. The germline V gene has CDR1 MGHRA and CDR2 YSYEKL. The CDR3 is 13 amino acids. V was trimmed by 5 bases and J by 4 bases, leaving 11 bases between them.

The V call is TRBV3-1 (or the pseudogene TRBV3-2), the J call TRBJ2-3; D is perhaps TRBD1 (5 bases). Germline-derived CDR1 and CDR2 are LGHDT and YNNKEL (reference sequence). The V and J ends lost 4 bases and 2 bases respectively, with 10 bases between them. CDR3 length: 14 residues. The CDR3 sequence is CASSREGDTDTQYF. CDR3 bases: TGTGCCAGCAGCCGAGAAGGGGACACAGATACGCAGTATTTT.

The rearrangement joins TRBV18 to TRBJ1-1; 9 bases fit TRBD1. CDR1 and CDR2 from the germline V gene are KGHSH and LQKENI. This CDR3 contains 16 residues. V lost 3 bases to trimming and J lost 1 base; unmatched junction nucleotides: 6. The CDR3 DNA follows: TGTGCCAGCTCACCGGACTGGACAGGGGAGAACACTGAAGCTTTCTTT. Translating it yields CASSPDWTGENTEAFF.

V gene TRBV11-3 combines with J gene TRBJ2-5, with TRBD1 matching 8 bases. The CDR3 contains 15 residues. In germline, CDR1 is SGHNT, CDR2 YENEEA. With 5 bases clipped from V and 2 bases from J, the junction kept 7 bases outside the gene matches. The CDR3 DNA reads TGTGCCAGCAGCCTGGGACAGGTTTTTCAAGAGACCCAGTACTTC. Protein: CASSLGQVFQETQYF.

The chain links TRBV27 to TRBJ1-1; 7 nucleotides match TRBD1. The CDR3 contains 14 residues. Germline CDR1 reads MNHEY; CDR2 reads SMNVEV (reference sequence). The ends lost 6 bases at V and 0 bases at J; junction bases unmatched: 4. The CDR3 loop is CASSQRGLNTEAFF. The CDR3 DNA reads as TGTGCCAGCAGCCAGAGGGGGCTGAACACTGAAGCTTTCTTT.

The chain couples TRBV2 to TRBJ2-3, with TRBD2 matching 16 bases. The junction had 9 bases not matched to a gene; V was cut back by 4 bases and J by 2 bases. Germline lookup yields CDR1 SNHLY and CDR2 FYNNEI. The CDR3 runs to 19 residues. The CDR3 DNA reads as TGTGCCAGCAGTGTAGCCGCTGGGACTAGCGGGGGGGACACAGATACGCAGTATTTT. It codes for CASSVAAGTSGGDTDTQYF.

This clone was found once. CDR3 sequence: CASSSHFPTGSYEQYF. CDR3 DNA sequence: TGCGCCAGCAGCTCTCACTTCCCGACAGGCTCTTACGAGCAGTACTTC. The chain combines TRBV5-1 with TRBJ2-7; weak D call: TRBD1 (6 bases). Trimming took off 3 bases at V and 4 bases at J, with 20 bases between the two ends. Germline CDR1 and CDR2: SGHRS and YFSETQ. The CDR3 loop spans 16 amino acids.

This clone was found a few times. The chain carries TRBV5-4 and TRBJ2-3; 10 bases are shared with TRBD2. Germline V CDR1 and CDR2: SGHNT, YYREEE (reference sequence). The CDR3 sequence is 15 residues long. J was trimmed by 4 bases and V by 1 base; bases with no gene match: 3. The CDR3 DNA is TGTGCCAGCAGCTTGTCAGCGGGGGGGCCAGATACGCAGTATTTT. Amino acids: CASSLSAGGPDTQYF.

The chain couples TRBV5-8 to TRBJ1-2; possibly TRBD1 for D (6 bases). There are 12 residues in the CDR3. Germline V gene data show CDR1 as SGHTS and CDR2 as YDEGEE. The V and J ends lost 0 bases and 8 bases respectively, with 8 bases between them. In DNA form, the CDR3 reads TGTGCCAGCAGCTTGGGGGGGCGCGGCTACACCTTC. Residues: CASSLGGRGYTF.

This chain uses TRBV5-1 with TRBJ2-7, with 12 bases aligning to TRBD2. V dropped 4 bases and J dropped 0; count of bases not matched to a gene: 5. This CDR3 is 16 amino acids long. The germline CDR1 and CDR2 sequences are SGHRS and YFSETQ. CDR3 sequence (DNA): TGCGCCAGCAGCGCCAGGACTAGCGGGGACTCCTACGAGCAGTACTTC. Translated: CASSARTSGDSYEQYF.

This sequence joins TRBV6-5 and TRBJ2-3, with TRBD2 identical over 7 bases. There are 14 residues in the CDR3. Per germline, CDR1 MNHEY and CDR2 SVGAGI. The junction had 5 bases not matched to a gene; V was cut back by 6 bases and J by 2 bases. As DNA, the CDR3 is TGTGCCAGCAGACCTAGCGGCCTCACAGATACGCAGTATTTT. It yields the protein CASRPSGLTDTQYF.

CDR3 DNA sequence: TGTGCCAGCTCACCGTCGTGGGGCACTAATCAGCCCCAGCATTTT. This sequence encodes CASSPSWGTNQPQHF. The chain joins TRBV18 to TRBJ1-5; D is perhaps TRBD1 (5 bases). The CDR3 is 15 amino acids. Looked up from germline, CDR1 is KGHSH and CDR2 is LQKENI. The V end lost 3 bases, the J end lost 4 bases, and 13 bases lay between the germline ends.

This chain uses TRBV5-1 with TRBJ2-3; TRBD2 agrees at 8 bases. J lost 5 bases, V lost 1 base, and 6 bases had no gene match. Germline V gene data show CDR1 as SGHRS and CDR2 as YFSETQ. The CDR3 has 15 residues. The CDR3 sequence is CASSLQRGLRDTQYF. CDR3 DNA: TGCGCCAGCAGCTTGCAGCGGGGGCTTAGAGATACGCAGTATTTT.

The chain links TRBV9 to TRBJ1-1, with TRBD1 identical over 7 bases. Germline V lookup: CDR1 SGDLS, CDR2 YYNGEE. V gave up 3 bases and J gave up 4 bases; unmatched junction bases: 6. The CDR3 contains 14 residues. The CDR3 here is CASSGSTGPTEAFF. The DNA of the CDR3 is TGTGCCAGCAGCGGATCGACAGGGCCCACTGAAGCTTTCTTT.

The rearrangement links TRBV18 to TRBJ1-2; D gene unclear. V was cut by 3 bases and J by 5 bases, with 22 bases left in between. This CDR3 has 17 residues. CDR1 and CDR2 (germline): KGHSH, LQKENI. The CDR3 DNA reads as TGTGCCAGCTCACCGTCCCGCGATGGTACACGCGGTTATGGCTACACCTTC. It is translated as CASSPSRDGTRGYGYTF.

V is TRBV7-2 and J is TRBJ1-4, with D perhaps TRBD1 (5 bases). Trimming left V 1 base short and J 3 bases short, with 9 bases between. Germline V gene data show CDR1 as SGHTA and CDR2 as FQGNSA. The length of the CDR3 is 15 residues. The CDR3 loop is CASSLVAGPNEKLFF. CDR3 in DNA: TGTGCCAGCAGCTTAGTGGCAGGGCCTAATGAAAAACTGTTTTTT.

The gene calls are TRBV7-2 and TRBJ2-1; D remains ambiguous. With 2 bases removed from V and 0 bases from J, the gap between germline ends came to 11 bases. This CDR3 is built from 16 residues. Germline V gives CDR1 SGHTA, CDR2 FQGNSA. CDR3 region: CASSLLASSSYNEQFF. CDR3 sequence (DNA): TGTGCCAGCAGCTTATTAGCCTCGAGCTCCTACAATGAGCAGTTCTTC. Full variable domain (missing parts from reference TRBV7-2 and TRBJ2-1): GAGVSQSPSNKVTEKGKDVELRCDPISGHTALYWYRQSLGQGLEFLIYFQGNSAPDKSGLPSDRFSAERTGGSVSTLTIQRTQQEDSAVYLCASSLLASSSYNEQFFGPGTRLTVL.